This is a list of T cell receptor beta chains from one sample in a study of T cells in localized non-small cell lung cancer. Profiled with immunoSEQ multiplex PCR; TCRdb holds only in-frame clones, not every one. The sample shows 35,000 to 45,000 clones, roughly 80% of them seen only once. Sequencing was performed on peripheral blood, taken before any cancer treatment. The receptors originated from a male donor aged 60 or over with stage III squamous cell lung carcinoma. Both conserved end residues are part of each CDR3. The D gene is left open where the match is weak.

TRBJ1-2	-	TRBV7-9	TGTGCCAGCAGCTTAGCCAGCGCGAGCGGGAGGTTAGGCTACACCTTC	CASSLASASGRLGYTF
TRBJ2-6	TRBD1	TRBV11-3	TGTGCCAGCAGCTTAGGGGACAGGGGGGCTGGGGCCAACGTCCTGACTTTC	CASSLGDRGAGANVLTF
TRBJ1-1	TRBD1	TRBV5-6	TGTGCCAGCAGCTCGCCCAGGGGGGCGAACACTGAAGCTTTCTTT	CASSSPRGANTEAFF
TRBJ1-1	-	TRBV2	TGTGCCAGCAGTGAGAGGGAGGGGGACACTGAAGCTTTCTTT	CASSEREGDTEAFF
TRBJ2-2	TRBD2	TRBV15	TGTGCCACCAGCAGAGATCCCCAGCGGGAGGACACCGGGGAGCTGTTTTTT	CATSRDPQREDTGELFF
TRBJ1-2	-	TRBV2	TGTGCCACCCTCGACAGGCGCTCTTCTAACTATGGCTACACCTTC	CATLDRRSSNYGYTF
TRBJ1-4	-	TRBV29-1	TGCAGCGTTGGCGAGGGACCTAATGAAAAACTGTTTTTT	CSVGEGPNEKLFF
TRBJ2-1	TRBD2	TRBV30	TGTGCCTGGAGTGTATTACCGGGGGGGGCCAATGAGCAGTTCTTC	CAWSVLPGGANEQFF
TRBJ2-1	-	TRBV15	TGTGCCACCAGCAGGGGACTCCCTAGCGCCAACAATGAGCAGTTCTTC	CATSRGLPSANNEQFF
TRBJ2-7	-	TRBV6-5	TGTGCCAGCAGTTACTCCGGTAAGACCTCCGAGCAGTACTTC	CASSYSGKTSEQYF
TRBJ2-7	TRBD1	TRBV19	TGTGCCAGTAGTATAGGGACAGGACACTACGAGCAGTACTTC	CASSIGTGHYEQYF
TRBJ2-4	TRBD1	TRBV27	TGTGCCAGCAGCCAGGACAGGGGTGCCAAAAACATTCAGTACTTC	CASSQDRGAKNIQYF
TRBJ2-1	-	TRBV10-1	TGCGCCAGCAACCAGGGACTCTACAATGAGCAGTTCTTC	CASNQGLYNEQFF
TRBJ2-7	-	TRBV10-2	TGCGCCAGCAGTGGCCCGGGGGAGACGATTTCCTACGAGCAGTACTTC	CASSGPGETISYEQYF
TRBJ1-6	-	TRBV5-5	TGTGCCAGCAGCTTAGACAGGCTGAATTCACCCCTCCACTTT	CASSLDRLNSPLHF
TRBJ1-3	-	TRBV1	TGCACCAGCACAGTTGGGTACTCTGGAAACACCATATATTTT	CTSTVGYSGNTIYF
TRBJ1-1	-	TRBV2	TGTGCCAGCACAGCACAGGGTTACACTGAAGCTTTCTTT	CASTAQGYTEAFF
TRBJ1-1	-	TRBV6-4	TGTGCCAGCAGTGTTGAGGAAACGAGCACTGAAGCTTTCTTT	CASSVEETSTEAFF